This entry features one T cell receptor beta chain sequence. What it recognizes is unknown. The PCR had 60 Vbeta and 13 Jbeta primers. The method was immunoSEQ multiplex PCR; TCRdb's version includes in-frame clones alone and lacks a portion of them. The table has roughly 200,000 clones, roughly 85% seen once. The data are from a study of cytomegalovirus exposure and HLA in healthy donors. On the study more broadly: Of roughly 400 genotyped donors, roughly 81% clustered with self-reported Caucasian donors. General study points: In a later analysis, TCR association rates varied by HLA locus: DRB1 most, HLA-C fewest.

The CDR3 extends over 16 amino acids. Germline values: CDR1 SGHTA, CDR2 FQGTGA. Between the trimmed V and J ends, which lost 2 bases and 1 base, there was a span of 12 bases. The origin of this receptor is a woman in her fifties or sixties in good health and CMV-seronegative. The chain is built from TRBV7-3 and TRBJ2-1; D may be TRBD2 (5 bases). Sequenced: PBMCs. This CDR3 reads CASSLVPSFSYNEQFF. The CDR3 coding sequence is TGTGCCAGCAGCTTAGTTCCTAGCTTTTCCTACAATGAGCAGTTCTTC.